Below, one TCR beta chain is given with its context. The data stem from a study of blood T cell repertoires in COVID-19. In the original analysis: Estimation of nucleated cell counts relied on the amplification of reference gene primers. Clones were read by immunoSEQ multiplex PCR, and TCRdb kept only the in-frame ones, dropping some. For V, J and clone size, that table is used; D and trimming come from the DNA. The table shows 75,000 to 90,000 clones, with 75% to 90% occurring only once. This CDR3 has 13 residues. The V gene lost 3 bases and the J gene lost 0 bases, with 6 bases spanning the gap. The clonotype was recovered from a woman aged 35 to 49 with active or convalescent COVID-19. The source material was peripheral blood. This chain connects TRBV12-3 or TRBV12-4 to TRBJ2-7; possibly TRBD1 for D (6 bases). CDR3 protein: CASSLGASYEQYF. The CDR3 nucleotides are TGTGCCAGCAGTTTGGGGGCCTCCTACGAGCAGTACTTC.